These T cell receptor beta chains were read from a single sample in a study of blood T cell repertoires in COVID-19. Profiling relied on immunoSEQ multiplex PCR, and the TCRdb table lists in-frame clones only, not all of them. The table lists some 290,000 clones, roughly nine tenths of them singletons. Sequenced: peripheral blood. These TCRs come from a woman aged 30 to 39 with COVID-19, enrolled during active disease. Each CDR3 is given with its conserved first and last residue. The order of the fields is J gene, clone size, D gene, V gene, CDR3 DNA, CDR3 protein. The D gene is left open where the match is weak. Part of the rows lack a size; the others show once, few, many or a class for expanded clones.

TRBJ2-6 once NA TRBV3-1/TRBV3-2 TGTGCCAGCAGCCCTGGAGACTCTGGGGCCAACGTCCTGACTTTC CASSPGDSGANVLTF
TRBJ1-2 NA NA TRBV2 TGTGCCAGCGGCGGGCAGCACTATGGCTACACCTTC CASGGQHYGYTF
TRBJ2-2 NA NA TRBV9 TGTGCCAGCAGCGTGGGACAACTTAACACCGGGGAGCTGTTTTTT CASSVGQLNTGELFF
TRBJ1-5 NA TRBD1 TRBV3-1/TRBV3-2 TGTGCCAGCAGCCAGGCGACAGGGATTCAGCCCCAGCATTTT CASSQATGIQPQHF
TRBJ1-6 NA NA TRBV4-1 TGCGCCAGCAGCCAAGATAGGCGGACAGCCGGAAATTCACCCCTCCACTTT CASSQDRRTAGNSPLHF
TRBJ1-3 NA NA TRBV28 TGTGCCAGCAGTTTATCTGGCATCTCTGGAAACACCATATATTTT CASSLSGISGNTIYF
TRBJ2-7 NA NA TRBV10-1 TGCGCCAGCAGTGAGGGTATTAGGGGTTACGAGCAGTACTTC CASSEGIRGYEQYF
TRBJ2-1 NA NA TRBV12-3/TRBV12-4 TGTGCCAGCAGCCCCCCAGGTCGTGAGCAGTTCTTC CASSPPGREQFF
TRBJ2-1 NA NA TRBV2 TGTGCCAGCAGTGTTTTCGGGGGGCTCTACAATGAGCAGTTCTTC CASSVFGGLYNEQFF
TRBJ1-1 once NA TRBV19 TGTGCCAGTCGGAGGGCGGGGAACACTGAAGCTTTCTTT CASRRAGNTEAFF
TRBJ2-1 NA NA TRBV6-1 TGTGCCAGCAGTGAGATGGCGGGGCGGAATGAGCAGTTCTTC CASSEMAGRNEQFF
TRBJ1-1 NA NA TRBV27 TGTGCCAGCAGTCCCCGACTTGGACAGTCTGAAGCTTTCTTT CASSPRLGQSEAFF
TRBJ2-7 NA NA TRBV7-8 TGTGCCAGCAGCTTAGTCGGCAGGGGATACGAGCAGTACTTC CASSLVGRGYEQYF
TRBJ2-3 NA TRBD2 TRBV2 TGTGCCAGCGGACTAGGTACGCAGTATTTT CASGLGTQYF
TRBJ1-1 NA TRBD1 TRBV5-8 TGTGCCAGCAGCTTCGGGACAGGGCCGCTTGAAGCTTTCTTT CASSFGTGPLEAFF
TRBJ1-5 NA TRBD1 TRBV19 TGTGCCAGCACCGGGACAGGGGAAGGTCAGCCCCAGCATTTT CASTGTGEGQPQHF
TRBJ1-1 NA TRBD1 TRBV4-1 TGCGCCAGCAGCCAACACCCGGGACAGCCAAACACTGAAGCTTTCTTT CASSQHPGQPNTEAFF
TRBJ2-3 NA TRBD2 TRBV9 TGTGCCAGCAGCATTAGCGGGGGGGCCGAAGATACGCAGTATTTT CASSISGGAEDTQYF
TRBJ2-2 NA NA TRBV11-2 TGTGCCAGCAACACACACCAGGGGAACACCGGGGAGCTGTTTTTT CASNTHQGNTGELFF
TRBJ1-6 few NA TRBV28 TGTGCCAGCAGTTTAGGGGGGATGTGGGTTTCACCCCTCCACTTT CASSLGGMWVSPLHF
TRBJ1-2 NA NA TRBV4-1 TGCGCCAGCAGCCAAGATGTCAGTGGCAGGGGACGGTATGGCTACACCTTC CASSQDVSGRGRYGYTF
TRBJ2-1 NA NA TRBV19 TGTGCCAGCAGCCCGGGGAGCTCCTACAATGAGCAGTTCTTC CASSPGSSYNEQFF
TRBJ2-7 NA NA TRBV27 TGTGCCAGCGGTTTTCCGGGGGACGAGCAGTACTTC CASGFPGDEQYF
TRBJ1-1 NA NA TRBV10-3 TGTGCCATCAGTGAGTCGTGGGGGGACACTGAAGCTTTCTTT CAISESWGDTEAFF
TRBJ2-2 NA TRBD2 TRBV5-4 TGTGCCAGCAGCTTAAAGCTAGCGGGCCCCACCGGGGAGCTGTTTTTT CASSLKLAGPTGELFF
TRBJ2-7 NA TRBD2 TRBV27 TGTGCCAGCAGTTGGGGGAGCGGGGGGGGATACGAGCAGTACTTC CASSWGSGGGYEQYF
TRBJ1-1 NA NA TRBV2 TGTGCCAGCAGTGAAACCGGGGACTTTACTGAAGCTTTCTTT CASSETGDFTEAFF
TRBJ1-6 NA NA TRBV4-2 TGTGCCAGCAGCTCCGGTACAGGCGACTATAATTCACCCCTCCACTTT CASSSGTGDYNSPLHF
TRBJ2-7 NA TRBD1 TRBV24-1 TGTGCCACCAGTGATTTGCTCCACGCCCGACAGGGGAGCCACGAGCAGTACTTC CATSDLLHARQGSHEQYF
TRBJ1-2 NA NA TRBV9 TGTGCCAGCAGCGTAGTAGGGGCTAACTATGGCTACACCTTC CASSVVGANYGYTF
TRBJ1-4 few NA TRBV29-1 TGCAGCGTTCGAACCCCGGCAACTAATGAAAAACTGTTTTTT CSVRTPATNEKLFF
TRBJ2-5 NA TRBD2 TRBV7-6 TGTGCCAGCAGCTTAAACGGGGGGGTTTCAGAGACCCAGTACTTC CASSLNGGVSETQYF
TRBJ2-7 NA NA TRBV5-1 TGCGCCAGCAGCTTGGCCGGATACAGGGACTACGAGCAGTACTTC CASSLAGYRDYEQYF
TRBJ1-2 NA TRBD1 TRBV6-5 TGTGCCAGCAGTTACATCTCAGGACAGGGGTATGGCTACACCTTC CASSYISGQGYGYTF
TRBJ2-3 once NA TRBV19 TGTGCCAGTAGTATAGTACAGGCGGGGACAGATACGCAGTATTTT CASSIVQAGTDTQYF
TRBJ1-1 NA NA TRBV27 TGTGCCAGCAGTCCGGCGGGCCGAAGCACTGAAGCTTTCTTT CASSPAGRSTEAFF
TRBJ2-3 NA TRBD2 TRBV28 TGTGCCAGCAAACTAGCGGGGGCGGGGACAGATACGCAGTATTTT CASKLAGAGTDTQYF
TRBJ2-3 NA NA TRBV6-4 TGTGCCAGCAGCGACTACATCACAGATACGCAGTATTTT CASSDYITDTQYF
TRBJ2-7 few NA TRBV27 TGTGCCAGCAGCTCCATGGGCGGAGGAGAGCAGTACTTC CASSSMGGGEQYF
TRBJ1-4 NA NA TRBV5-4 TGTGCCAGCAGCCGGGGCCACGGGGGGACTAATGAAAAACTGTTTTTT CASSRGHGGTNEKLFF
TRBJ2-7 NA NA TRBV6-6 TGTGCCAGCAGTTACCCGGGACTGAGTGGCTACGAGCAGTACTTC CASSYPGLSGYEQYF
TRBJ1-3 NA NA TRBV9 TGTGCCAGCAGCGAGGAGATTACTGGAAACACCATATATTTT CASSEEITGNTIYF
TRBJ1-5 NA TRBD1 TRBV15 TGTGCCACCAGCAGATTGGGACAGGGGGTCAATCAGCCCCAGCATTTT CATSRLGQGVNQPQHF
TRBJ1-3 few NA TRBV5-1 TGCGCCAGCAGCTTGGCGCCGCAGGGCTCTGGAAACACCATATATTTT CASSLAPQGSGNTIYF
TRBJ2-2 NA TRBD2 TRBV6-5 TGTGCCAGCAAGAGCGGGGGGGCCGGAACCGGGGAGCTGTTTTTT CASKSGGAGTGELFF
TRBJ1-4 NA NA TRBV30 TGTGCCTGGGGCAGGCGAAGTAATGAAAAACTGTTTTTT CAWGRRSNEKLFF
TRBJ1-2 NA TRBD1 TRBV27 TGTGCCAGCAGACAGGGGTTTAACTATGGCTACACCTTC CASRQGFNYGYTF
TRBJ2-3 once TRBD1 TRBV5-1 TGCGCCAGCACCCCTGACAGGGGAATATCAGATACGCAGTATTTT CASTPDRGISDTQYF
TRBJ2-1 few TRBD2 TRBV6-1 TGTGCCAGCAGTGATCCTACGCGGGGGGGAGCTAACAATGAGCAGTTCTTC CASSDPTRGGANNEQFF
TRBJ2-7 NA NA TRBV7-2 TGTGCCAGCAGCCCGACAGCGTCCTACGAGCAGTACTTC CASSPTASYEQYF
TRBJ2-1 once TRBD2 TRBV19 TGTGCCAGTAGTCTAGCGGGGGAAGGCTACAATGAGCAGTTCTTC CASSLAGEGYNEQFF
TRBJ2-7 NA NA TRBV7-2 TGTGCCAGCACCCCCGGGACACTCTTCGGGGAGCAGTACTTC CASTPGTLFGEQYF
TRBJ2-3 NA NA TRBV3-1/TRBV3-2 TGTGCCAGCAGCCAATCGGTGGCGGGTACGCAGTATTTT CASSQSVAGTQYF
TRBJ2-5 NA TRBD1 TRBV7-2 TGTGCCAGCAGCTCACGACAGGGGGGATTCATAGGAGAGACCCAGTACTTC CASSSRQGGFIGETQYF